The rows below give T cell receptor beta chains drawn from one sample of a study of T-cell memory formation after mild COVID-19. One entry per CDR3 protein results from TCRdb running MiXCR on the 5' RACE reads. The sample shows about 430,000 distinct CDR3 sequences, over 15% of them seen only once. Sequencing input: PBMCs or a T cell subset sorted from them (not recorded which). The source of these receptors is a young man who had mild COVID-19 (a few samples of this study predate the infection). Cell type and time point are not known. Both conserved end residues are part of each CDR3. D genes are given only for firm matches. Expanded clones are given a class, and other clones once, few, many or no size at all.

V	length	D	size	J	DNA	CDR3
TRBV6-2/TRBV6-3	13	NA	few	TRBJ1-5	TGTGCCAGCAAGGCAGGAGATGGTCAGCCCCAGCATTTT	CASKAGDGQPQHF
TRBV30	13	NA	NA	TRBJ2-1	TGTGCCTGGAGTGGGGAAGGGAGGAATGAGCAGTTCTTC	CAWSGEGRNEQFF
TRBV19	9	NA	NA	TRBJ1-2	TGTGCCAGTAGTATCGGCTACACCTTC	CASSIGYTF
TRBV6-5	14	NA	NA	TRBJ1-5	TGTGCCAGCAGGAAGACAGCTCGTAATCAGCCCCAGCATTTT	CASRKTARNQPQHF
TRBV7-3	15	NA	many	TRBJ2-3	TGTGCCAGCAGCTTGACCGATGGGGGGGCGGATACGCAGTATTTT	CASSLTDGGADTQYF
TRBV24-1	16	NA	NA	TRBJ2-2	TGTGCCACCAGTGACCCCTCCCGAACGGGCACCGGGGAGCTGTTTTTT	CATSDPSRTGTGELFF
TRBV23-1	18	TRBD2	few	TRBJ2-4	TGCGCCAGCAGTCCCGGGACTAGCGGGGGGGGAGCCAAAAACATTCAGTACTTC	CASSPGTSGGGAKNIQYF
TRBV29-1	12	NA	NA	TRBJ1-1	TGCAGCGTTGAAGCTCTAAACACTGAAGCTTTCTTT	CSVEALNTEAFF
TRBV7-2	14	NA	few	TRBJ1-5	TGTGCCAGCAGCCCCAAGGGACGCAATCAGCCCCAGCATTTT	CASSPKGRNQPQHF
TRBV12-3/TRBV12-4	16	NA	many	TRBJ2-1	TGTGCCAGCAGTTCTCCGGGGGTGAGCTCCTACAATGAGCAGTTCTTC	CASSSPGVSSYNEQFF
TRBV6-2/TRBV6-3	14	NA	few	TRBJ1-2	TGTGCCAGCACATCGTCTGCCGGGCGGTATGGCTACACCTTC	CASTSSAGRYGYTF
TRBV15	16	NA	NA	TRBJ2-5	TGTGCCACCAGCACACAGATTAGGGGAGGACTCGAGACCCAGTACTTC	CATSTQIRGGLETQYF
TRBV5-4	14	NA	once	TRBJ2-5	TGTGCCAGCAGCCCGGGGGGGACAGACGAGACCCAGTACTTC	CASSPGGTDETQYF
TRBV25-1	15	NA	NA	TRBJ2-3	TGTGCCAGCAGCCAGATAGGGGGGCGCACAGATACGCAGTATTTT	CASSQIGGRTDTQYF
TRBV6-5	17	NA	NA	TRBJ2-5	TGTGCCAGCAGTTACTCTTTCCGGGACTTTCTCCAAGAGACCCAGTACTTC	CASSYSFRDFLQETQYF
TRBV5-6	14	NA	NA	TRBJ1-5	TGTGCCAGCAGCTTGGGCGGGGCGAAGGGGCCCCAGCATTTT	CASSLGGAKGPQHF
TRBV20-1	15	TRBD1	many	TRBJ1-6	TGCAGTGCTAGGACAGGGGGCAGCGGGAATTCACCCCTCCACTTT	CSARTGGSGNSPLHF
TRBV7-6	13	NA	NA	TRBJ2-7	TGTGCCAGCAGCTCGAGGACAGCTTACGAGCAGTACTTC	CASSSRTAYEQYF
TRBV11-3	14	TRBD2	few	TRBJ2-1	TGTGCCAGCAGCTTTGGACTAGATAGGAAAGAGCAGTTCTTC	CASSFGLDRKEQFF
TRBV20-1	14	TRBD1	few	TRBJ1-4	TGCAGTGCGCATAGACAGGGGATGGATGAAAAACTGTTTTTT	CSAHRQGMDEKLFF
TRBV6-2/TRBV6-3	16	NA	few	TRBJ2-2	TGTGCCAGCTCCTGGAGGGGGGCGCGGAACACCGGGGAGCTGTTTTTT	CASSWRGARNTGELFF
TRBV27	15	NA	few	TRBJ1-6	TGTGCCAGCAGGGATTCGGGCTCCTATAATTCACCCCTCCACTTT	CASRDSGSYNSPLHF
TRBV4-3	15	NA	NA	TRBJ1-2	TGCGCCAGCAGCCACCAGACAGGAGCAAACTATGGCTACACCTTC	CASSHQTGANYGYTF
TRBV18	15	TRBD2	NA	TRBJ2-3	TGTGCCAGCTCAAGGACTAGCGGGGTTTCTGGTACGCAGTATTTT	CASSRTSGVSGTQYF
TRBV7-2	13	NA	NA	TRBJ1-1	TGTGCCAGCAGCTTATCCTTGGGGGGTGAAGCTTTCTTT	CASSLSLGGEAFF
TRBV6-5	15	NA	few	TRBJ2-2	TGTGCCAGCAGCTATAGCGACCTGAACACCGGGGAGCTGTTTTTT	CASSYSDLNTGELFF
TRBV6-5	16	TRBD2	few	TRBJ2-3	TGTGCCAGCAGTTTAACTAGCGGGGGCTACACAGATACGCAGTATTTT	CASSLTSGGYTDTQYF
TRBV6-2/TRBV6-3	12	TRBD2	NA	TRBJ2-5	TGTGCCAGCAGTTACCGCGGGGGGGGCCCCGACTTC	CASSYRGGGPDF